The 3 T cell receptor beta chains listed next were all sequenced from one sample in a study of CD8+ T cells in alopecia areata. Treatment noted: oral pan-JAK inhibitor, 5-10 mg twice daily. Once RNA had been extracted, it was reverse transcribed into cDNA to act as the sequencing template. TCRdb keeps only in-frame clones here, not all; method: immunoSEQ multiplex PCR. The table has about 190,000 clones, approximately 67% seen once; the top ten hold 1.3%. The starting material was CD4+ T cells sorted from blood, obtained between weeks 47 and 50, from a patient treated with tofacitinib. The source is a human donor with alopecia areata.

CDR3: CASSLVGGNEQFF. CDR3 nucleotides: TGTGCCAGCAGCTTGGTCGGGGGGAATGAGCAGTTCTTC. The genes are TRBV5-6 and TRBJ2-1, with TRBD2 matching 7 bases. Germline CDR1 SGHDT, CDR2 YYEEEE. The length of the CDR3 is 13 residues. Trimming at V came to 0 bases and at J to 7 bases, leaving 1 base not matched to a gene.

The V gene is TRBV29-1, the J gene TRBJ1-2; D possibly corresponds to TRBD1 (6 bases). This CDR3 spans 14 amino acids. V was cut by 7 bases and J by 4 bases, with 19 bases left in between. Germline V gene sequence: CDR1 SQVTM, CDR2 ANQGSEA. DNA of the CDR3: TGCAGCGCCGAGGGGACACTAACCGGCTATGGCTACACCTTC. Its translation is CSAEGTLTGYGYTF.

Comments on this clone: Other nucleotide sequences in the sample specify the same CDR3. The chain combines TRBV29-1 with TRBJ2-3; D is uncertain. Germline V gene data show CDR1 as SQVTM and CDR2 as ANQGSEA. Trimming pared 5 bases from V and 0 bases from J, leaving 0 bases between. The CDR3 loop spans 10 amino acids. The CDR3 protein is CSVSTDTQYF. CDR3 nucleotide sequence: TGCAGCGTTAGCACAGATACGCAGTATTTT.